The 25 T cell receptor beta chains below all came from one sample that was sequenced in a study of cytomegalovirus exposure and HLA in healthy donors. Assay used: immunoSEQ multiplex PCR; TCRdb lists only in-frame clones, some missing. Among about 84,000 clones listed, just over 90% were seen once. Material: PBMCs. These receptor sequences come from a man under 40 in good health and CMV-seronegative.

The V gene is TRBV4-2, the J gene TRBJ2-7; 7 positions match TRBD1. Germline loops: CDR1 LGHNA, CDR2 YNFKEQ. The CDR3 loop spans 16 amino acids. The V and J ends lost 3 bases and 2 bases, in that order; junction bases with no gene match: 10. In DNA, the CDR3 is TGTGCCAGCAGCCAGGGCTCAGGGGACAGTCCCTACGAGCAGTACTTC. Protein: CASSQGSGDSPYEQYF.

This clone was counted once. The CDR3 region has the DNA TGTGCCAGCTCTCCAGCGGGAGTTCGGTACGAGCAGTACTTC. It specifies CASSPAGVRYEQYF. V and J are TRBV9 and TRBJ2-7; 8 positions agree with TRBD2. The germline V gene encodes CDR1 SGDLS and CDR2 YYNGEE. The CDR3 contains 14 residues. The J segment lost 4 bases and the V segment lost 7 bases, leaving 10 bases of the junction unmatched.

The chain employs TRBV7-2 and TRBJ2-2, with TRBD2 identical over 13 bases. The CDR3 loop spans 17 amino acids. The trim removed 3 bases at V and 5 bases at J, leaving 6 bases unmatched. CDR1 and CDR2 (germline): SGHTA, FQGNSA. In nucleotides, the CDR3 is TGTGCCAGCAGCTTCACTAGCGGGGGGGCGCGGACCGGGGAGCTGTTTTTT. The encoded protein is CASSFTSGGARTGELFF. Together with reference TRBV7-2 and TRBJ2-2, the CDR3 gives the full variable domain: GAGVSQSPSNKVTEKGKDVELRCDPISGHTALYWYRQSLGQGLEFLIYFQGNSAPDKSGLPSDRFSAERTGGSVSTLTIQRTQQEDSAVYLCASSFTSGGARTGELFFGEGSRLTVL.

By share of the sample, this clone is medium-sized (0.01 to 0.1%). The chain combines TRBV27 with TRBJ2-2; tentative D call: TRBD1 (6 bases). This CDR3 is 14 amino acids long. Trimming pared 2 bases from V and 4 bases from J, leaving 8 bases between. Germline CDR1 MNHEY, CDR2 SMNVEV (reference sequence). The CDR3 loop is CASSLGGGTGELFF. The DNA of the CDR3 is TGTGCCAGCAGTTTAGGGGGCGGCACCGGGGAGCTGTTTTTT.

The V and J genes are TRBV7-9 and TRBJ2-7, with 13 bases fitting TRBD2. Germline V lookup: CDR1 SEHNR, CDR2 FQNEAQ (reference sequence). Losses at the gene ends were 5 bases for V and 7 bases for J; bases not matched to a gene: 5. This CDR3 has 14 residues. This CDR3 is CASSTGTSGKEQYF. The CDR3 DNA reads as TGTGCCAGCAGCACCGGGACTAGCGGGAAGGAGCAGTACTTC.

The V and J genes are TRBV5-1 and TRBJ2-3; possible D gene TRBD2, 5 bases. Germline V gene lookup returns CDR1 SGHRS and CDR2 YFSETQ. The CDR3 contains 14 residues. V lost 5 bases, J lost 1 base, and 11 bases lay in between. The CDR3 loop is CASRDPRGTDTQYF. The CDR3 DNA sequence: TGCGCCAGCAGGGACCCGCGGGGCACAGATACGCAGTATTTT.

The rearrangement links TRBV10-2 to TRBJ2-2, with TRBD1 matching over 11 bases. CDR3 length equals 14 residues. Germline V CDR1 and CDR2: WSHSY, SAAADI. V lost 8 bases, J lost 4 bases, and 3 bases stayed unmatched. CDR3 region: CASVGQGVTGELFF. CDR3 DNA sequence: TGCGCCAGCGTGGGACAGGGGGTCACCGGGGAGCTGTTTTTT.

V usage is TRBV28 and J usage is TRBJ1-2, with TRBD1 as a possible D gene (5 bases). The germline gives CDR1 MDHEN, CDR2 SYDVKM. This CDR3 is 16 amino acids long. Trimming took 4 bases from V and 2 from J, leaving 17 bases between them. For the CDR3, the DNA is TGTGCCAGCAGTTCCCAGGGTGGGGGGAGGAACTATGGCTACACCTTC. Protein sequence: CASSSQGGGRNYGYTF.

This rearrangement joins TRBV18 to TRBJ2-7; 9 nucleotides align to TRBD1. Germline V gene sequence: CDR1 KGHSH, CDR2 LQKENI. This CDR3 has 14 amino acids. Germline trimming cut 3 bases from V and 4 bases from J; bases unmatched to any gene: 4. This CDR3 is CASSPGTGRYEQYF. The CDR3 DNA follows: TGTGCCAGCTCACCGGGGACAGGGAGGTACGAGCAGTACTTC.

The CDR3 loop is CASSFRREQETQYF. CDR3 nucleotide sequence: TGTGCCAGCAGCTTCCGGCGGGAGCAAGAGACCCAGTACTTC. V usage is TRBV7-3 and J usage is TRBJ2-5; 7 nucleotides line up with TRBD2. This CDR3 spans 14 amino acids. V shed 3 bases, J shed 2 bases, and the junction held 3 bases outside the gene matches. Germline V gene lookup returns CDR1 SGHTA and CDR2 FQGTGA.

The CDR3 sequence: CASSRAAGFDEQYF. The CDR3 DNA follows: TGCGCCAGCAGCCGGGCCGCAGGGTTCGACGAGCAGTACTTC. The rearrangement joins TRBV4-1 to TRBJ2-7, with D possibly matching TRBD1 (5 bases). The CDR3 has 14 amino acids. V lost 4 bases and J lost 5, with 15 bases in between. Germline V CDR1 and CDR2: MGHRA, YSYEKL.

This chain links TRBV7-6 with TRBJ1-2; D is perhaps TRBD1 (5 bases). The CDR3 contains 16 residues. Germline V gives CDR1 SGHVS, CDR2 FNYEAQ. V dropped 2 bases and J dropped 5 bases, with 18 bases sitting between them. CDR3 in DNA: TGTGCCAGCAGCTTATATCGTTCGGCGGACAAATATGGCTACACCTTC. Translated: CASSLYRSADKYGYTF. The complete variable domain, with remaining parts taken from reference TRBV7-6 and TRBJ1-2, reads GAGVSQSPRYKVTKRGQDVALRCDPISGHVSLYWYRQALGQGPEFLTYFNYEAQQDKSGLPNDRFSAERPEGSISTLTIQRTEQRDSAMYRCASSLYRSADKYGYTFGSGTRLTVV.

The chain joins TRBV7-6 to TRBJ2-1, with D possibly matching TRBD1 (5 bases). Germline V lookup: CDR1 SGHVS, CDR2 FNYEAQ. This CDR3 region has 14 residues. Trimming stripped 5 bases from V and 10 bases from J, with 18 bases between. The CDR3 region is CASSPQGAPTEQFF. DNA of the CDR3: TGTGCCAGCAGCCCACAAGGGGCACCCACAGAGCAGTTCTTC.

The chain carries TRBV5-1 and TRBJ2-3, with 7 bases lining up with TRBD2. CDR1 SGHRS and CDR2 YFSETQ come from the germline V gene. This CDR3 spans 16 amino acids. V shed 1 base and J 4 bases; nucleotides not matched to a gene: 9. The DNA for the CDR3 is TGCGCCAGCAGCTTGTACGAGCGGGATTTACCAGATACGCAGTATTTT. This sequence encodes CASSLYERDLPDTQYF.

The rearrangement uses TRBV4-2 and TRBJ1-2; TRBD1 aligns across 9 bases. J lost 0 bases, V lost 3 bases, and 11 bases had no gene match. Germline V lookup: CDR1 LGHNA, CDR2 YNFKEQ. The CDR3 has 18 amino acids. The CDR3 loop is CASSQHPGQGRANYGYTF. In nucleotides, the CDR3 is TGTGCCAGCAGCCAGCACCCGGGACAGGGTAGGGCTAACTATGGCTACACCTTC.

This chain uses TRBV7-2 with TRBJ2-2; D is perhaps TRBD1 (5 bases). Germline V gene sequence: CDR1 SGHTA, CDR2 FQGNSA. The CDR3 has 17 amino acids. Trimming left V 5 bases short and J 4 bases short, with 20 bases between. The chain's CDR3 is CASSTRPKPTATGELFF. The CDR3 coding sequence is TGTGCCAGCAGCACGCGACCCAAACCGACAGCCACCGGGGAGCTGTTTTTT.

The chain uses TRBV18 and TRBJ1-2, with D possibly being TRBD1 (5 bases). Germline loops: CDR1 KGHSH, CDR2 LQKENI. Trimming took off 3 bases at V and 0 bases at J, with 11 bases between the two ends. This CDR3 spans 15 amino acids. The DNA of the CDR3 is TGTGCCAGCTCACCCGGGGAGGGGTCTAACTATGGCTACACCTTC. It codes for CASSPGEGSNYGYTF.

V is TRBV2 and J is TRBJ1-5, with D possibly matching TRBD1 (6 bases). The CDR3 is 14 amino acids. Germline assignment: CDR1 SNHLY and CDR2 FYNNEI. V was clipped by 2 bases and J by 4 bases, with 9 bases between them. CDR3 amino acids: CASSETGKNQPQHF. In DNA, the CDR3 is TGTGCCAGCAGTGAAACAGGGAAAAATCAGCCCCAGCATTTT.

The chain joins TRBV5-1 to TRBJ2-2; 9 positions agree with TRBD2. The CDR3 is 15 residues long. CDR1 and CDR2 from the germline V gene are SGHRS and YFSETQ. V lost 2 bases and J lost 4; bases outside the gene matches: 3. As DNA, the CDR3 is TGCGCCAGCAGCTTCTCTAGCGGGGTCACCGGGGAGCTGTTTTTT. Residues: CASSFSSGVTGELFF.

This chain joins TRBV18 and TRBJ1-1, with unresolved D. The V end was cut by 6 bases, the J end by 0 bases, with 11 bases between. From germline, CDR1 is KGHSH and CDR2 LQKENI. The length of the CDR3 is 14 residues. This CDR3 is CASSIAGMNTEAFF. The CDR3 coding sequence is TGTGCCAGCTCGATCGCCGGGATGAACACTGAAGCTTTCTTT. Supplemented by reference TRBV18 and TRBJ1-1, the full variable domain reads NAGVMQNPRHLVRRRGQEARLRCSPMKGHSHVYWYRQLPEEGLKFMVYLQKENIIDESGMPKERFSAEFPKEGPSILRIQQVVRGDSAAYFCASSIAGMNTEAFFGQGTRLTVV.

V usage is TRBV7-9 and J usage is TRBJ1-1, with 8 nucleotides matching TRBD1. Germline V gene data show CDR1 as SEHNR and CDR2 as FQNEAQ (reference sequence). The CDR3 covers 15 residues. Trimming at V came to 3 bases and at J to 3 bases, leaving 6 bases not matched to a gene. Written as DNA, the CDR3 is TGTGCCAGCAGCTTTATCCAGGGGGCGTACACTGAAGCTTTCTTT. This codes for CASSFIQGAYTEAFF. The full variable domain, with the rest looked up from reference TRBV7-9 and TRBJ1-1, is DTGVSQNPRHKITKRGQNVTFRCDPISEHNRLYWYRQTLGQGPEFLTYFQNEAQLEKSRLLSDRFSAERPKGSFSTLEIQRTEQGDSAMYLCASSFIQGAYTEAFFGQGTRLTVV.

This clone was seen only once. J is TRBJ1-4 and V is TRBV6-6; perhaps TRBD1 as D (6 bases). CDR1 is MNHNY, CDR2 SVGAGI, per germline (reference sequence). Trimming left V 7 bases short and J 7 bases short, with 22 bases between. The CDR3 consists of 16 residues. DNA of the CDR3: TGTGCCAGCAAACAAACACTACAGGGTGACGCTGAAAAACTGTTTTTT. Translated: CASKQTLQGDAEKLFF.

The chain links TRBV27 to TRBJ2-7, with TRBD1 matching 10 bases. The CDR3 covers 16 residues. Germline V gives CDR1 MNHEY, CDR2 SMNVEV (reference sequence). V was clipped by 2 bases and J by 1 base; unmatched bases: 5. CDR3 amino acids: CASSLTGTGVSYEQYF. CDR3 nucleotide sequence: TGTGCCAGCAGTTTAACCGGGACAGGGGTATCCTACGAGCAGTACTTC.

This rearrangement joins TRBV7-9 to TRBJ2-7; TRBD2 might be the D (6 bases). V was cut by 1 base and J by 5 bases, with 12 bases left in between. CDR1 is SEHNR, CDR2 FQNEAQ, per germline (reference sequence). The CDR3 extends over 14 amino acids. CDR3 residues: CASSLVGGFDEQYF. DNA for the CDR3: TGTGCCAGCAGCTTAGTTGGGGGGTTCGACGAGCAGTACTTC.

As concerns this clone: A read error may account for a junction end that differs from germline. The chain is built from TRBV7-7 and TRBJ1-1; TRBD1 is a possible D gene (5 bases). The CDR3 is made up of 13 amino acids. From germline, CDR1 is SSHAT and CDR2 FNYEAQ (reference sequence). The CDR3 loop reads CASSMTVNTEAFF. DNA for the CDR3: TGTGCTAGCAGCATGACAGTGAACACTGAAGCTTTCTTT.